These 5 T cell receptor beta chains originate from one sample sequenced in a study of technical replicates of blood from a few donors. Method: immunoSEQ multiplex PCR; TCRdb's copy keeps in-frame clones and lacks some. The data contain approximately 66,000 clones, approximately 90% of them singletons. Sequenced material: PBMCs. The receptors stem from a human donor in good health. Some clones in this sample may be carry-over from other donors' samples.

The CDR3 protein is CASSFTAGYEQYF. Here the CDR3 DNA reads TGCGCCAGCAGCTTTACAGCGGGCTACGAGCAGTACTTC. The chain couples TRBV5-1 to TRBJ2-7, with a possible D match to TRBD2 (6 bases). The CDR3 spans 13 residues. Germline V gene data show CDR1 as SGHRS and CDR2 as YFSETQ. V dropped 2 bases and J dropped 3 bases, with 9 bases sitting between them.

This clone was picked up a small number of times. The V and J genes are TRBV9 and TRBJ2-7; the match to TRBD2 covers 7 bases. The CDR3 has 14 amino acids. Unmatched junction bases numbered 3, after V lost 0 bases and J lost 3 bases. Germline V gene lookup returns CDR1 SGDLS and CDR2 YYNGEE. In nucleotides, the CDR3 is TGTGCCAGCAGCGTAGCAACGGGGGGCTACGAGCAGTACTTC. Its protein is CASSVATGGYEQYF. The full variable domain, completed using reference TRBV9 and TRBJ2-7, is DSGVTQTPKHLITATGQRVTLRCSPRSGDLSVYWYQQSLDQGLQFLIQYYNGEERAKGNILERFSAQQFPDLHSELNLSSLELGDSALYFCASSVATGGYEQYFGPGTRLTVT.

The chain recombines TRBV19 with TRBJ2-2; D remains unclear. V gave up 5 bases and J gave up 6 bases, with 13 bases separating them. Germline V gives CDR1 LNHDA, CDR2 SQIVND (reference sequence). The CDR3 loop spans 14 amino acids. CDR3 amino acids: CASSPGRVSGELFF. The CDR3 bases are TGTGCCAGTAGTCCCGGTCGCGTATCCGGGGAGCTGTTTTTT.

This clone is a singleton in its sample. The chain joins TRBV6-5 to TRBJ2-5, with 8 bases identical to TRBD1. Germline trimming cut 8 bases from V and 5 bases from J; bases unmatched to any gene: 10. Germline CDR1 is MNHEY and CDR2 is SVGAGI. The CDR3 covers 14 residues. This chain's CDR3 is CASAPGQEMETQYF. In DNA form, the CDR3 reads TGTGCCAGCGCCCCGGGACAGGAGATGGAGACCCAGTACTTC.

The V call is TRBV5-1, the J call TRBJ2-1, with 13 nucleotides matching TRBD2. This CDR3 is built from 16 residues. V lost 5 bases and J lost 0; bases outside the gene matches: 2. CDR1 SGHRS and CDR2 YFSETQ come from the germline V gene. CDR3 coding DNA: TGCGCCAGCAGGACTAGCGGGGGGAGCTCCTACAATGAGCAGTTCTTC. It codes for CASRTSGGSSYNEQFF. Together with reference TRBV5-1 and TRBJ2-1, the CDR3 gives the full variable domain: KAGVTQTPRYLIKTRGQQVTLSCSPISGHRSVSWYQQTPGQGLQFLFEYFSETQRNKGNFPGRFSGRQFSNSRSEMNVSTLELGDSALYLCASRTSGGSSYNEQFFGPGTRLTVL.